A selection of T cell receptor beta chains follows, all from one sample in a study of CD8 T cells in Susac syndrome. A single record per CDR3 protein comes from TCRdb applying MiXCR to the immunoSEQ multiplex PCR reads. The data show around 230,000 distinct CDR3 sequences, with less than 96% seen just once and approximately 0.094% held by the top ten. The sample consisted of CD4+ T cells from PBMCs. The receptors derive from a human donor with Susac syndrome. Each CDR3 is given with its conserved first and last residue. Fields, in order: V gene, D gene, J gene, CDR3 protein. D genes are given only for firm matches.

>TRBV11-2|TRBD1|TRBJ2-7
CASSEPGTGSEQYF
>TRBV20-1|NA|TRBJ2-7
CSASTSSYYEQYF
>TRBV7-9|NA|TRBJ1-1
CASSLGGARNF
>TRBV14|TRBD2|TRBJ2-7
CASSHPGLGVHEQYF
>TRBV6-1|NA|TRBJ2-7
CASASAELGQQYF
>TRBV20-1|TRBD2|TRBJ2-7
CSARGPSGIYEQYF
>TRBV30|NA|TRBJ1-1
CAWRWIANTEAFF
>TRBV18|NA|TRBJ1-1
CASSSRNTEAFF
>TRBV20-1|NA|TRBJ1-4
CSASDRYNEKLFF
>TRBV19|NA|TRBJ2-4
CASSRPESNIQYF
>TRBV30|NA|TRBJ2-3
CAWSVGDTQYF
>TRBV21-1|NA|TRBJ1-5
CASTQGKQPQHF
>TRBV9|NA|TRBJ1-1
CASSYLQGWNTEAFF
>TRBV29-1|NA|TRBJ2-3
CSTVGLASDTQYF
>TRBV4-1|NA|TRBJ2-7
CASSQETDGITYEQYF
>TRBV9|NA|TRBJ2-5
CASSPRLARQETQYF
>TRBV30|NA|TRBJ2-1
CAWSVQGGGEQFF
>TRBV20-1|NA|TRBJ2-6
CSAKRTPGTGANVLTF
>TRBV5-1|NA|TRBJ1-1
CASSPTSSGAFF
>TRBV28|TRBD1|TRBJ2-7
CASSTEQGGEQYF
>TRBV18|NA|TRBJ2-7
CASSPGGPGYGQYF
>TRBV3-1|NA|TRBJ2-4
CASSQDHQGPKNIQYF
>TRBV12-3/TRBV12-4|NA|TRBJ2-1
CASSFGGLYNEQFF
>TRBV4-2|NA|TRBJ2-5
CASSQDLREGRETQYF
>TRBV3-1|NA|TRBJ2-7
CASSQAYGGYEQYF
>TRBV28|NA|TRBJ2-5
CASRSRDFQETQYF
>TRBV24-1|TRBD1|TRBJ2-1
CATSGPPGQGANEQFF
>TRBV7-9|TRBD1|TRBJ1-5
CASSLYLGTAGNQPQHF
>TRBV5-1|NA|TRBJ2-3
CASSPGTRSTDTQYF
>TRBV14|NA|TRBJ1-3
CASAATDSGNTIYF
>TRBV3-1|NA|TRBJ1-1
CASSFGGANTEAFF
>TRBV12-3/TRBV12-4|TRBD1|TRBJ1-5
CASSHGGQGNQPQHF
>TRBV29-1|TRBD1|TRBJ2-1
CSVAGQGVNEQFF
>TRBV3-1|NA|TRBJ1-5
CASSQDRARNQPQHF
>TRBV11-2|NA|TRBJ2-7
CASSPRVWYEQYF
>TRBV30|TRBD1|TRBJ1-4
CAWNRDRGNEKLFF
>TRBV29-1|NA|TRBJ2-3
CSVVAPGSTDTQYF
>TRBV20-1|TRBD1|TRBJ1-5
CSASLDRGSQPQHF
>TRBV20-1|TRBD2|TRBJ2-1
CSAQRLAAAYNEQFF
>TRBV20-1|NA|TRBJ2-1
CSARLAKSYNEQFF
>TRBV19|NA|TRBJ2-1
CASLSSGAPYNEQFF
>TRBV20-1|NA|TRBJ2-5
CSATLWGEETQYF
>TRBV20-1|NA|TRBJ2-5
CSARTETQYF
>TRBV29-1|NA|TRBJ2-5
CSVKGGPSQETQYF
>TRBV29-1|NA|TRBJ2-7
CSVRRDESGQSSYEQYF
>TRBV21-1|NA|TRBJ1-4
CASSIRLFF